This record covers a single T cell receptor (beta chain). Antigen specificity is unknown. The CDR3 consists of 12 residues. Germline V gene sequence: CDR1 SEHNR, CDR2 FQNEAQ (reference sequence). Trimming pared 6 bases from V and 7 bases from J, leaving 10 bases between. TCRdb processed the reads anew with MiXCR; each CDR3 protein has one entry. The profile shows around 95,000 distinct CDR3 sequences, about 29% of them singletons. This sample is part of a study of T cell repertoires in cytomegalovirus infection. About the research overall: Newly reported HLA-C-restricted and thoroughly characterized HLA-B-restricted CMV epitopes were employed. Study observations and caveats: Identification of carriers of CMV plus the relevant HLA was achieved through cumulative public TCR beta family frequency. Within the response measured ex vivo, HLA-C-restricted CMV-specific TCR beta clonotypes were dominant.

This material consisted of CD8+ T cells from cultured PBMCs, taken from culture after CMV antigen stimulation. The rearrangement joins TRBV7-9 to TRBJ2-1, with D possibly matching TRBD1 (6 bases). This receptor was obtained from a human donor in good health (CMV status not recorded). Some clones in this sample may be carry-over from other donors' samples. In DNA, the CDR3 is TGTGCCAGCAGATCTGACAGGAATGAGCAGTTCTTC. Translated, it gives CASRSDRNEQFF.